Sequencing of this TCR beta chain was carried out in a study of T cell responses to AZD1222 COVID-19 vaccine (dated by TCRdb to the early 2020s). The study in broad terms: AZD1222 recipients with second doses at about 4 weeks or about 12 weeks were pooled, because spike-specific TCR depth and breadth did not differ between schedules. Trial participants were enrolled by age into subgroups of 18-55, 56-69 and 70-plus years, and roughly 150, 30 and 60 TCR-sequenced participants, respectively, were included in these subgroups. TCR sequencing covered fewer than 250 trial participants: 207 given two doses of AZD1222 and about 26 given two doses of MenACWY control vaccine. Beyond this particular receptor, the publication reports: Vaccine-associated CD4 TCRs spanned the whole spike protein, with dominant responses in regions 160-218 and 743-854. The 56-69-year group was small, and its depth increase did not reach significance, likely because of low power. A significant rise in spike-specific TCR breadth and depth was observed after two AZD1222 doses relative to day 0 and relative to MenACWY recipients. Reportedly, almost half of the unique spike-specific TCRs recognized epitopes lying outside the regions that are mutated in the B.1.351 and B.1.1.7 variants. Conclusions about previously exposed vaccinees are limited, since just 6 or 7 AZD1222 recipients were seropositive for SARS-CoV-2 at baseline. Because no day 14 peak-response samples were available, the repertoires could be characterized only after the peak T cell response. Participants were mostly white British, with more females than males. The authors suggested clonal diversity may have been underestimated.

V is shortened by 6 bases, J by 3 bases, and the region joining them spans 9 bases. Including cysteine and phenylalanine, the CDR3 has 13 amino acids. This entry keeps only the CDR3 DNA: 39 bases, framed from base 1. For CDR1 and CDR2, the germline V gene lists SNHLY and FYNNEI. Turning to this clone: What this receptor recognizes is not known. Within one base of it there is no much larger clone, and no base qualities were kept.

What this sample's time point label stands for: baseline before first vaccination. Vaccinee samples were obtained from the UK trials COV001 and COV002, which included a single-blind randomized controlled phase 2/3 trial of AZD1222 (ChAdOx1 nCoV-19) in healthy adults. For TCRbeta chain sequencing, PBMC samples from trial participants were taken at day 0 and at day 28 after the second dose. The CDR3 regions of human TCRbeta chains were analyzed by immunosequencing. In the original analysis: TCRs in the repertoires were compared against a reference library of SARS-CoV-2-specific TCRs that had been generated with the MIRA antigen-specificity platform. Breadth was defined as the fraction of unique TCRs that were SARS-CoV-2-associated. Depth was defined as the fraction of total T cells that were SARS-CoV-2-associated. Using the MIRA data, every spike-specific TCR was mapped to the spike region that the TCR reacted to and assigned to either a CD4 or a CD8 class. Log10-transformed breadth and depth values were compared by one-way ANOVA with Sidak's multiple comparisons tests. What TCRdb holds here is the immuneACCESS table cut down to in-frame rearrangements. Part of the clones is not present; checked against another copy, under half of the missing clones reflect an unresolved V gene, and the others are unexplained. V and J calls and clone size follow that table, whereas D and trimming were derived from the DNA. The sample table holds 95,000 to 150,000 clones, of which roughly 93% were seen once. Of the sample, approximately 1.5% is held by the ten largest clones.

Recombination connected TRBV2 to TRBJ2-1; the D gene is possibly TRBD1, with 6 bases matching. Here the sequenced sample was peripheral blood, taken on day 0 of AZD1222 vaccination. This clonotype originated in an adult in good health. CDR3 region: CASRTDSYNEQFF. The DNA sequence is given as TGTGCCAGCAGGACGGACAGCTACAATGAGCAGTTCTTC.